This T cell receptor (beta chain) is drawn from a study of blood T cell repertoires in COVID-19. Trimming cost V 6 bases and J 4 bases, with 6 bases left between them. The CDR3 consists of 11 residues. The germline gives CDR1 ENHRY, CDR2 SYGVKD. This table comes from immunoSEQ multiplex PCR, and its TCRdb copy is limited to in-frame clones, with some not included. The profile shows a few hundred thousand clones, roughly nine tenths of them singletons. The chain combines TRBV10-3 with TRBJ1-2; the D is unclear. The receptor was derived from a man aged 18 to 35 with active or convalescent COVID-19. The sample comprised peripheral blood. DNA for the CDR3: TGTGCCATCAGAGGACTCTATGGCTACACCTTC. It encodes CAIRGLYGYTF.